These 31 T cell receptor beta chains came from one sample sequenced in a study of T cell changes during pregnancy in multiple sclerosis. The method was immunoSEQ multiplex PCR; TCRdb's version includes in-frame clones alone and lacks a portion of them. This table holds fewer than 30,000 clones, roughly nine tenths found once. The material was CD4+ T cells from peripheral blood mononuclear cells, obtained in the first trimester of pregnancy. The origin of the receptors is a female donor with multiple sclerosis, enrolled in a pregnancy study.

The rearrangement links TRBV5-4 to TRBJ2-3; 14 nucleotides line up with TRBD2. The germline V gene encodes CDR1 SGHNT and CDR2 YYREEE (reference sequence). Trimming cost V 3 bases and J 6 bases; bases outside gene matches: 6. There are 16 residues in the CDR3. Written as DNA, the CDR3 is TGTGCCAGCAGCTCTGGACTAGCGGGGGGAAGGGATACGCAGTATTTT. Its protein product is CASSSGLAGGRDTQYF. The variable domain in full, with the rest retrieved from reference TRBV5-4 and TRBJ2-3, is ETGVTQSPTHLIKTRGQQVTLRCSSQSGHNTVSWYQQALGQGPQFIFQYYREEENGRGNFPPRFSGLQFPNYSSELNVNALELDDSALYLCASSSGLAGGRDTQYFGPGTRLTVL.

The chain recombines TRBV7-2 with TRBJ1-2; TRBD1 might be the D (6 bases). CDR1 SGHTA and CDR2 FQGNSA come from the germline V gene. The CDR3 consists of 14 residues. The ends were cut back, 6 bases at V and 4 bases at J, with 15 bases in the middle. CDR3 bases: TGTGCCAGCAGGGAGGGGGGGAAGAGCTATGGCTACACCTTC. As protein: CASREGGKSYGYTF.

This clone occurred a few times. The chain employs TRBV16 and TRBJ1-5, with 7 nucleotides matching TRBD1. The CDR3 covers 16 residues. V trimming: 0 bases; J trimming: 2 bases; junction bases outside the gene matches: 4. The V gene's germline CDR1 is KGHSY and CDR2 FQNENV. The CDR3: CASSQSDRLGNQPQHF. CDR3 in DNA: TGTGCCAGCAGCCAATCGGACAGGTTGGGCAATCAGCCCCAGCATTTT.

This clone was found once. V gene TRBV5-5 combines with J gene TRBJ2-3; weak D call: TRBD1 (6 bases). The CDR3 loop spans 15 amino acids. In germline, CDR1 is SGHKS, CDR2 YYEKEE (reference sequence). V shed 7 bases and J shed 2 bases, with 17 bases lying between them. The CDR3: CASAPGARNTDTQYF. The CDR3 DNA is TGTGCCAGCGCGCCAGGGGCGAGGAACACAGATACGCAGTATTTT.

The chain links TRBV7-2 to TRBJ1-6; D is possibly TRBD1 (6 bases). Trimming removed 5 bases at V and 8 bases at J, with 16 bases between. The CDR3 runs to 15 residues. CDR1 and CDR2 from the germline V gene are SGHTA and FQGNSA. The CDR3 DNA sequence: TGTGCCAGCAGCCCCCGAGGGGGGAGGGATTCACCCCTCCACTTT. Its translation is CASSPRGGRDSPLHF. The whole variable domain, remainder taken from reference TRBV7-2 and TRBJ1-6, is GAGVSQSPSNKVTEKGKDVELRCDPISGHTALYWYRQSLGQGLEFLIYFQGNSAPDKSGLPSDRFSAERTGGSVSTLTIQRTQQEDSAVYLCASSPRGGRDSPLHFGNGTRLTVT.

The chain carries TRBV12-5 and TRBJ1-1, with 7 positions matching TRBD1. Germline-derived CDR1 and CDR2 are LGHNT and FRNRAP. The trim removed 6 bases at V and 3 bases at J, leaving 7 bases unmatched. The CDR3 extends over 14 amino acids. CDR3 in DNA: TGTGCTAGTGGACCCGGGACAGCATACACTGAAGCTTTCTTT. It encodes CASGPGTAYTEAFF.

J is TRBJ1-2 and V is TRBV20-1, with D unclear. Trimming cost V 7 bases and J 8 bases, with 11 bases left between them. This CDR3 is 10 amino acids long. Per the germline V gene, CDR1 is DFQATT and CDR2 is SNEGSKA (reference sequence). Written as DNA, the CDR3 is TGCAGTGTAGCGACTCGCGGCTACACCTTC. Translated: CSVATRGYTF.

This chain connects TRBV5-1 to TRBJ2-1; D remains unclear. Germline V CDR1 and CDR2: SGHRS, YFSETQ. This CDR3 is 15 amino acids long. Between the trimmed V and J ends, which lost 0 bases and 4 bases, there was a span of 11 bases. The CDR3 spells CASSLVSNPYNEQFF. CDR3 nucleotide sequence: TGCGCCAGCAGCTTGGTCAGTAATCCGTACAATGAGCAGTTCTTC.

A few counts support this clone. The chain carries TRBV5-5 and TRBJ1-4; TRBD1 aligns across 7 bases. From germline, CDR1 is SGHKS and CDR2 YYEKEE (reference sequence). Trimming at V came to 2 bases and at J to 8 bases, leaving 3 bases not matched to a gene. This CDR3 is 13 amino acids long. The DNA of the CDR3 is TGTGCCAGCAGCTTCAGGGGGAACGAAAAACTGTTTTTT. Encoded protein: CASSFRGNEKLFF.

With respect to this clone: Distinct nucleotide sequences in the sample also encode this CDR3. The gene calls are TRBV19 and TRBJ1-2; 9 positions agree with TRBD1. Trimming took 5 bases from V and 2 from J; bases not matched to a gene: 6. In germline, CDR1 is LNHDA, CDR2 SQIVND (reference sequence). The CDR3 covers 15 residues. CDR3 DNA: TGTGCCAGTAGTCCCCGGACAGGGGCAAACTATGGCTACACCTTC. Translation: CASSPRTGANYGYTF.

This clone is a singleton in its sample. The chain couples TRBV9 to TRBJ2-3, with TRBD2 identical over 10 bases. The CDR3 is 15 amino acids. CDR1 is SGDLS, CDR2 YYNGEE, per germline. J was trimmed by 4 bases and V by 0 bases; bases with no gene match: 2. DNA of the CDR3: TGTGCCAGCAGCGTAGAAAGCGGGAGGGCAGATACGCAGTATTTT. Its translation: CASSVESGRADTQYF. Full variable domain (outside the CDR3, taken from reference TRBV9 and TRBJ2-3): DSGVTQTPKHLITATGQRVTLRCSPRSGDLSVYWYQQSLDQGLQFLIQYYNGEERAKGNILERFSAQQFPDLHSELNLSSLELGDSALYFCASSVESGRADTQYFGPGTRLTVL.

This chain joins TRBV29-1 and TRBJ2-3; a possible D gene is TRBD1 (7 bases). The CDR3 is 14 amino acids. CDR1 and CDR2 (germline): SQVTM, ANQGSEA. The CDR3 DNA follows: TGCACCATCCTAGGGGGCAGGGGGGCAGATACGCAGTATTTT. This translates into CTILGGRGADTQYF.

The chain links TRBV2 to TRBJ2-2, with D tentatively TRBD2 (6 bases). CDR3 length: 16 residues. Germline CDR1 reads SNHLY; CDR2 reads FYNNEI. The V end lost 6 bases, the J end lost 0 bases, and 14 bases lay between the germline ends. The CDR3 sequence: CASRGGPTANTGELFF. The CDR3 region has the DNA TGTGCCAGCAGGGGGGGACCGACCGCGAACACCGGGGAGCTGTTTTTT. The full variable domain, its missing parts supplied by reference TRBV2 and TRBJ2-2, is EPEVTQTPSHQVTQMGQEVILRCVPISNHLYFYWYRQILGQKVEFLVSFYNNEISEKSEIFDDQFSVERPDGSNFTLKIRSTKLEDSAMYFCASRGGPTANTGELFFGEGSRLTVL.

The chain joins TRBV4-3 to TRBJ2-1, with a possible D match to TRBD2 (6 bases). This CDR3 region has 16 residues. The germline V and J ends were trimmed by 3 bases and 1 base, with 13 bases remaining between them. CDR1 and CDR2 (germline): LGHNA, YSLEER. The CDR3 loop is CASSHNTGLSYNEQFF. The DNA for the CDR3 is TGCGCCAGCAGCCATAATACGGGACTTTCCTACAATGAGCAGTTCTTC.

This chain joins TRBV5-5 and TRBJ1-2, with 7 bases lining up with TRBD1. CDR3 length: 13 amino acids. The J segment lost 3 bases and the V segment lost 4 bases, leaving 3 bases of the junction unmatched. CDR1 and CDR2 from the germline V gene are SGHKS and YYEKEE (reference sequence). In DNA, the CDR3 is TGTGCCAGCAGCAAAGACAGGGACTATGGCTACACCTTC. Amino acids: CASSKDRDYGYTF.

This chain joins TRBV7-2 and TRBJ2-7; D ambiguous. From germline, CDR1 is SGHTA and CDR2 FQGNSA. The CDR3 is 14 residues long. The V and J ends lost 2 bases and 4 bases respectively, with 12 bases between them. Here the CDR3 reads CASSLSQRGYEQYF. Here the CDR3 DNA reads TGTGCCAGCAGCTTAAGCCAGCGAGGTTACGAGCAGTACTTC.

The chain joins TRBV11-1 to TRBJ1-1, with 9 bases that match TRBD1. J was trimmed by 5 bases and V by 4 bases; bases with no gene match: 5. The germline V gene encodes CDR1 SGHAT and CDR2 FQDESV (reference sequence). This CDR3 contains 14 residues. The CDR3 reads CASSSGTGLTEAFF. The CDR3 nucleotides are TGTGCCAGCAGCTCCGGGACAGGGTTAACTGAAGCTTTCTTT. Full variable domain (remainder filled in from reference TRBV11-1 and TRBJ1-1): EAEVAQSPRYKITEKSQAVAFWCDPISGHATLYWYRQILGQGPELLVQFQDESVVDDSQLPKDRFSAERLKGVDSTLKIQPAELGDSAMYLCASSSGTGLTEAFFGQGTRLTVV.

The V and J genes are TRBV5-4 and TRBJ1-1; perhaps TRBD1 as D (5 bases). The CDR3 is 14 residues long. Germline assignment: CDR1 SGHNT and CDR2 YYREEE (reference sequence). Trimming pared 1 base from V and 3 bases from J, leaving 10 bases between. The CDR3 DNA reads TGTGCCAGCAGCTTGCCGGGAGGGGACACTGAAGCTTTCTTT. Its translation: CASSLPGGDTEAFF.

The rearrangement uses TRBV7-3 and TRBJ1-1, with D perhaps matching TRBD1 (5 bases). Trimming left V 6 bases short and J 2 bases short, with 10 bases between. The length of the CDR3 is 13 residues. Germline-derived CDR1 and CDR2 are SGHTA and FQGTGA. CDR3 sequence reads: CASSYQGNTEAFF. The CDR3 region has the DNA TGTGCCAGCAGTTATCAGGGAAACACTGAAGCTTTCTTT.

The chain uses TRBV7-2 and TRBJ1-1; 10 bases line up with TRBD1. Germline assignment: CDR1 SGHTA and CDR2 FQGNSA. V lost 7 bases and J lost 2; bases outside the gene matches: 10. This CDR3 region has 16 residues. The CDR3 nucleotides read TGTGCCAGCAATCGACAGGGGGCGTTAAGAAACACTGAAGCTTTCTTT. Translation: CASNRQGALRNTEAFF.

The chain joins TRBV19 to TRBJ1-5; D is possibly TRBD1 (5 bases). This CDR3 region has 14 residues. Trimming shortened V by 10 bases and J by 7 bases, and 20 bases separated the two germline ends. Germline CDR1 is LNHDA and CDR2 is SQIVND (reference sequence). CDR3 in amino acids: CAIRDSERGQPQHF. The CDR3, as DNA: TGTGCCATTCGTGACAGCGAGCGTGGACAGCCCCAGCATTTT.

The chain combines TRBV7-6 with TRBJ1-1; TRBD1 agrees at 7 bases. Trimming removed 5 bases from V and 3 bases from J; junction bases left unmatched: 9. The CDR3 totals 15 residues. Germline values: CDR1 SGHVS, CDR2 FNYEAQ. The chain's CDR3 is CASSPTGTEYTEAFF. DNA of the CDR3: TGTGCCAGCAGCCCGACCGGGACAGAGTACACTGAAGCTTTCTTT.

The chain is built from TRBV28 and TRBJ2-7; D is perhaps TRBD2 (7 bases). Looked up from germline, CDR1 is MDHEN and CDR2 is SYDVKM. The ends were cut back, 6 bases at V and 3 bases at J, with 21 bases in the middle. CDR3 length: 16 residues. The CDR3 protein is CASSPSGAGDNYEQYF. Here the CDR3 DNA reads TGTGCCAGCAGCCCCTCGGGGGCGGGGGACAACTACGAGCAGTACTTC.

The chain recombines TRBV5-1 with TRBJ2-2, with 12 bases fitting TRBD1. CDR3 size: 18 residues. CDR1 and CDR2 from the germline V gene are SGHRS and YFSETQ. The ends lost 5 bases at V and 0 bases at J; junction bases unmatched: 8. The DNA for the CDR3 is TGCGCCAGCAGTTGGGACAGGGGGCGGTCTTCGAACACCGGGGAGCTGTTTTTT. As protein: CASSWDRGRSSNTGELFF. Complete variable domain (other parts from reference TRBV5-1 and TRBJ2-2): KAGVTQTPRYLIKTRGQQVTLSCSPISGHRSVSWYQQTPGQGLQFLFEYFSETQRNKGNFPGRFSGRQFSNSRSEMNVSTLELGDSALYLCASSWDRGRSSNTGELFFGEGSRLTVL.

This sequence joins TRBV30 and TRBJ1-3, with D perhaps TRBD1 (6 bases). Germline V gene lookup returns CDR1 GTSNPN and CDR2 SVGIG (reference sequence). V lost 4 bases, J lost 0 bases, and 10 bases lay in between. The CDR3 sequence is 14 residues long. The CDR3, as DNA: TGTGCCTGGACCCCGGGACACTCTGGAAACACCATATATTTT. Protein product: CAWTPGHSGNTIYF.

The chain joins TRBV13 to TRBJ2-3; 14 bases fit TRBD2. The length of the CDR3 is 19 residues. Germline trimming cut 4 bases from V and 0 bases from J; bases unmatched to any gene: 9. CDR1 is PRHDT and CDR2 is FYEKMQ in the germline V gene (reference sequence). The CDR3 DNA reads TGTGCCAGCAGCTCCTCCCGACTAGCGGGGGGGCTGAGCACAGATACGCAGTATTTT. Protein: CASSSSRLAGGLSTDTQYF. Full variable domain (missing parts from reference TRBV13 and TRBJ2-3): AAGVIQSPRHLIKEKRETATLKCYPIPRHDTVYWYQQGPGQDPQFLISFYEKMQSDKGSIPDRFSAQQFSDYHSELNMSSLELGDSALYFCASSSSRLAGGLSTDTQYFGPGTRLTVL.

This clone was found once. The chain joins TRBV7-3 to TRBJ1-1, with D hard to call. Trimming took off 4 bases at V and 1 base at J, with 7 bases between the two ends. CDR1 and CDR2 (germline): SGHTA, FQGTGA. The CDR3 is 13 residues long. CDR3 DNA sequence: TGTGCCAGCAGCTCCGACTGGAACACTGAAGCTTTCTTT. Encoded protein: CASSSDWNTEAFF.

The rearrangement joins TRBV6-5 to TRBJ1-2; D gene ambiguous. CDR1 and CDR2 from the germline V gene are MNHEY and SVGAGI. V was cut by 0 bases and J by 3 bases, with 8 bases left in between. The length of the CDR3 is 14 residues. The CDR3 bases are TGTGCCAGCAGTTACTCCGGACTGGACTATGGCTACACCTTC. It is translated as CASSYSGLDYGYTF.

In regard to this clone: The junction shows a germline mismatch at one end, possibly a read error. J is TRBJ2-1 and V is TRBV7-7; D might be TRBD2 (5 bases). In germline, CDR1 is SSHAT, CDR2 FNYEAQ (reference sequence). The CDR3 contains 13 residues. CDR3 bases: TGTGCTAGCAGCCCGGGCGGGTTCAATGAGCAGTTCTTC. It codes for CASSPGGFNEQFF.

The rearrangement joins TRBV7-9 to TRBJ1-4; 8 bases fit TRBD1. The V and J ends lost 0 bases and 4 bases, in that order; junction bases with no gene match: 4. This CDR3 is built from 16 residues. Germline CDR1 is SEHNR and CDR2 is FQNEAQ (reference sequence). This chain's CDR3 is CASSLAYDRGNEKLFF. In DNA, the CDR3 is TGTGCCAGCAGCTTAGCATATGACAGGGGTAATGAAAAACTGTTTTTT.

The V call is TRBV5-1, the J call TRBJ2-3; the D is unclear. With 0 bases removed from V and 4 bases from J, the gap between germline ends came to 6 bases. Germline CDR1 and CDR2: SGHRS and YFSETQ. The CDR3 extends over 13 amino acids. CDR3 nucleotide sequence: TGCGCCAGCAGCTTGGTTCCCTCAGATACGCAGTATTTT. The encoded protein is CASSLVPSDTQYF.